The present entry profiles one TCR beta chain with its context. Its antigen is not identified. Target depth was 1 in 200,000 to 1 in 1 million T cells, about 10x per clonotype. The assay was immunoSEQ multiplex PCR, and TCRdb's table has in-frame clones only and misses some. The sample lists about 200,000 clones, nearly 80% seen once, with about 10% in the top ten. This record belongs to a study of cytotoxic CD8 clonotypes in ibrutinib-treated CLL. Study overall: Responses: approximately 25 partial, 2 complete; after median approximately six years, roughly 14 stayed remitted, roughly 12 progressed.

The germline V gene has CDR1 WSHSY and CDR2 SAAADI. V lost 9 bases, J lost 9 bases, and 18 bases lay in between. This CDR3 has 12 residues. Findings and limits, study-wide: Pretreatment clonality was elevated relative to age-matched healthy donors and paralleled circulating CD8+ T-cell counts. Public clonotypes were rare and shrank or held steady on treatment.

The receptor was derived from a human donor with chronic lymphocytic leukemia. This material consisted of PBMCs, taken after 12 months of ibrutinib treatment. The chain links TRBV10-2 to TRBJ2-7; D is uncertain. The chain's CDR3 is CASVNDGPRQYF. The DNA of the CDR3 is TGCGCCAGTGTGAATGACGGGCCCAGGCAGTACTTC.